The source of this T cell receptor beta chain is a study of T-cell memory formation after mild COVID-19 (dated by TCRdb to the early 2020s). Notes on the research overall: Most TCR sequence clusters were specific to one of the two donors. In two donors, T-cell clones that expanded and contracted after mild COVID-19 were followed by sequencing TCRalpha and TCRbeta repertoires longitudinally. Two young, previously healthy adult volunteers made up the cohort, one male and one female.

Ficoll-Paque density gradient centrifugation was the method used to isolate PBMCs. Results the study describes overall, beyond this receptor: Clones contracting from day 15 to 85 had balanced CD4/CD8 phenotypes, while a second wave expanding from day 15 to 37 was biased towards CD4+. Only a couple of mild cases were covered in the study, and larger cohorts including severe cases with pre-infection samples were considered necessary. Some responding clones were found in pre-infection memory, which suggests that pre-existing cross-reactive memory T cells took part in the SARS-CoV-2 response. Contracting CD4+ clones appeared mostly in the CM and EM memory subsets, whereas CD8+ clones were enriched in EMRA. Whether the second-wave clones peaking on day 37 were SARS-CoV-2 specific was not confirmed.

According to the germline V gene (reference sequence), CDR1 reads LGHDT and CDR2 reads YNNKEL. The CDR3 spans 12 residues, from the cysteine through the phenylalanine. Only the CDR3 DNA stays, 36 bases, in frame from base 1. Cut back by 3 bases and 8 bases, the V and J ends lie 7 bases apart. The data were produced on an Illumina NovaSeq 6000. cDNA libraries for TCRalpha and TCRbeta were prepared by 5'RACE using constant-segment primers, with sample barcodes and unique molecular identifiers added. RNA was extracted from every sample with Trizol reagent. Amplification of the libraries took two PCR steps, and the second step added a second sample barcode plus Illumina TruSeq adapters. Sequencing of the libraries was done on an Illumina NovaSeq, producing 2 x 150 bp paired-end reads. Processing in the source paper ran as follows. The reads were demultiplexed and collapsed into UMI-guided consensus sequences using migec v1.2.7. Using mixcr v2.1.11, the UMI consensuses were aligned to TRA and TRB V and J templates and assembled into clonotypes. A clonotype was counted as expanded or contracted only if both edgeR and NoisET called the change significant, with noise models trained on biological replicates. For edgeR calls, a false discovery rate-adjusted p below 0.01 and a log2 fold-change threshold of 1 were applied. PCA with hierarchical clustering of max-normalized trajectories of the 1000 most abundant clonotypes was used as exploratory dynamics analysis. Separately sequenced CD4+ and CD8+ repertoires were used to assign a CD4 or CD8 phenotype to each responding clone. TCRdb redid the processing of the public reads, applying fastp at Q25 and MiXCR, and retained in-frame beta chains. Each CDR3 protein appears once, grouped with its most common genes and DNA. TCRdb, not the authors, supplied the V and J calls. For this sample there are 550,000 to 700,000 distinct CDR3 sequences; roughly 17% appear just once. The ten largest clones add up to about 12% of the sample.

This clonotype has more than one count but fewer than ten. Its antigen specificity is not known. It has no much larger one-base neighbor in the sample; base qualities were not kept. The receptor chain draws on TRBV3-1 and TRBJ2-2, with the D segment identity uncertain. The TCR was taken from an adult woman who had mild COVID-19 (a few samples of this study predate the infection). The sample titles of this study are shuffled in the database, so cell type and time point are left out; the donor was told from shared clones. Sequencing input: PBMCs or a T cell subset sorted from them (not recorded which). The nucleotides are TGTGCCAGCAGCCAGGTCGTGGGGGAGCTGTTTTTT. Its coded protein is CASSQVVGELFF.